The present entry profiles one T cell receptor (beta chain) with its context. Its target is unknown. Through a sample-barcoded 5' primer and a J-beta primer mix, a second PCR was run for roughly 7 to 12 cycles. MiXCR was run by TCRdb on the 5' RACE reads, yielding one entry per CDR3 protein. The table includes 750,000 to 950,000 distinct CDR3 sequences, 50% to 65% detected once. The sample is drawn from a study of blood T cells in healthy people across ages. Study outcomes and limitations: Higher diversity and more naive CD4+ cells were features of long-lived donors, compared to aged donors.

CDR1 and CDR2 (germline): SGHVS, FNYEAQ. The CDR3 extends over 12 amino acids. V was pared by 6 bases and J by 5 bases, with 8 bases between. This TCR was sampled from an elderly man in good health. The chain joins TRBV7-6 to TRBJ2-4; D not resolved. The material sequenced was blood. The CDR3 spells CASRGYENIQYF. Written as DNA, the CDR3 is TGTGCCAGCAGGGGGTACGAAAACATTCAGTACTTC.